The T cell receptor (beta chain) under discussion was sequenced for a study of T cells in Graves' hyperthyroidism and ophthalmopathy. At the level of the study: Staff took peripheral blood when the initial diagnosis was made, before any treatment began.

From RNA transcripts, TCR beta CDR3 regions were amplified. HTBI primers drove first-round RT-PCR of the TCR CDR3. MiXCR, applied by TCRdb to the multiplex PCR reads, yields one record per CDR3 protein. Among a few hundred thousand distinct CDR3 sequences listed, under 15% were seen once. The study, taken as a whole, reports: For ophthalmopathy, model prediction preceded onset by a median 6.5 months.

Subjects aged 18 to 65 presented with newly diagnosed hyperthyroidism of less than 2 months' duration. Every diagnosis used clinical symptoms, serum thyroxine and TRAb, thyroid ultrasound and orbital computed tomography. This clonotype was observed at least ten times. Antigen specificity is unknown. Germline loops: CDR1 GTSNPN, CDR2 SVGIG (reference sequence). CDR3 length equals 14 residues. Deletions cut 2 bases from V and 0 bases from J, with 8 bases between. Sequenced sample: blood. The rearrangement links TRBV30 to TRBJ1-5; D gene uncertain. This receptor was obtained from a woman younger than 45 with Graves' hyperthyroidism. The CDR3 bases are TGTGCCTGGAGTAACCGGGGTAGCAATCAGCCCCAGCATTTT. Its translation is CAWSNRGSNQPQHF.